This is a list of T cell receptor beta chains from one sample in a study of blood T cell repertoires in COVID-19. The method was immunoSEQ multiplex PCR; TCRdb's version includes in-frame clones alone and lacks a portion of them. The data show about 240,000 clones, about 91% seen once. Sequenced sample: PBMCs or T cells enriched from blood (not recorded which). These TCRs come from a woman aged 30 to 39 with acute COVID-19. Both conserved end residues are part of each CDR3. D genes are given only for firm matches. Clone size is stated in some rows and not others, as once, few, many or a class when expanded.

>NA|NA|TRBV7-9|TRBJ1-2
TGTGCCAGCAGCTTAGTGCGAGGGAACGGCTACACCTTC
CASSLVRGNGYTF
>NA|NA|TRBV18|TRBJ2-5
TGTGCCAGCTCACCAAACTCTCCAGAGACCCAGTACTTC
CASSPNSPETQYF
>NA|TRBD1|TRBV29-1|TRBJ1-4
TGCAGCGTTGGAGTCGGGACAGGGGTTGAAAAACTGTTTTTT
CSVGVGTGVEKLFF
>once|TRBD1|TRBV6-6|TRBJ1-5
TGTGCCAGCAGTTACGAGGACAGGGGGCATCAGCCCCAGCATTTT
CASSYEDRGHQPQHF
>once|NA|TRBV5-6|TRBJ1-1
TGTGCCAGCAGCTTCCCAGGGTCAGAAGCTTTCTTT
CASSFPGSEAFF
>NA|TRBD1|TRBV7-2|TRBJ1-2
TGTGCCAGCAGCTTTTCCCATGGACAGGGGTATGGCTACACCTTC
CASSFSHGQGYGYTF
>NA|NA|TRBV19|TRBJ1-5
TGTGCCAGTAGTATGGGCGAAGGGGCCGGCAATCAGCCCCAGCATTTT
CASSMGEGAGNQPQHF
>NA|TRBD2|TRBV4-3|TRBJ2-2
TGCGCCAGCAGCCAAGAGAGGGGGACTAGCGGGGGCCCGAACACCGGGGAGCTGTTTTTT
CASSQERGTSGGPNTGELFF
>NA|TRBD1|TRBV7-2|TRBJ2-4
TGTGCCAGCAGTGACAGGGTTCTCAACATTCAGTACTTC
CASSDRVLNIQYF
>NA|TRBD1|TRBV19|TRBJ1-1
TGTGCCAGTAGTATAACGGGACAGCATACTGAAGCTTTCTTT
CASSITGQHTEAFF
>NA|NA|TRBV5-1|TRBJ2-5
TGCGCCAGCAGCTTCGGAGGCTCGGAGACCCAGTACTTC
CASSFGGSETQYF
>NA|NA|TRBV5-1|TRBJ1-4
TGCGCCAGCACGCCGGGCGGGGCTACTAATGAAAAACTGTTTTTT
CASTPGGATNEKLFF
>once|NA|TRBV28|TRBJ1-1
TGTGCCAGCAGGGAGACAGGAATGAACACTGAAGCTTTCTTT
CASRETGMNTEAFF
>few|NA|TRBV2|TRBJ1-2
TGTGCCAGCAGTGAAACCGCGCTGGGCTACACCTTC
CASSETALGYTF
>NA|NA|TRBV12-3/TRBV12-4|TRBJ1-2
TGTGCCAGCAGTTTCTCAGGGGTAGGGGGCTACACCTTC
CASSFSGVGGYTF
>NA|NA|TRBV6-4|TRBJ1-2
TGTGCCAGCAGTCTCAGGGGCCCTAACGCCTATGGCTACACCTTC
CASSLRGPNAYGYTF
>NA|TRBD1|TRBV7-2|TRBJ1-2
TGTGCCAGCAGCCCATACGGACAGGACTATGGCTACACCTTC
CASSPYGQDYGYTF
>once|NA|TRBV15|TRBJ1-6
TGTGCCACCAGCGCCGGCGGGCCCCTCCACTTT
CATSAGGPLHF
>NA|TRBD1|TRBV24-1|TRBJ2-3
TGTGCCACCAGTGGGCCGGGACAGAGCACAGATACGCAGTATTTT
CATSGPGQSTDTQYF
>NA|TRBD2|TRBV2|TRBJ2-1
TGTGCCAGCAGTGAATTGCGGGGGGCCTCCTACAATGAGCAGTTCTTC
CASSELRGASYNEQFF
>NA|NA|TRBV29-1|TRBJ1-4
TGCAGCGCTACAGTGCGGGGTAATGAAAAACTGTTTTTT
CSATVRGNEKLFF
>few|TRBD1|TRBV7-9|TRBJ1-2
TGTGCCAGCAGCTTAGGAGTTGAGGGGGCGAGTGGCTACACCTTC
CASSLGVEGASGYTF
>NA|NA|TRBV18|TRBJ2-1
TGTGCCAGCTCACCACGGGCGACGCAGGAGCAGTTCTTC
CASSPRATQEQFF
>NA|TRBD1|TRBV7-2|TRBJ1-4
TGTGCCAGCAGCTGGGACAGGGGCCATGAAAAACTGTTTTTT
CASSWDRGHEKLFF
>NA|NA|TRBV12-5|TRBJ1-6
TGTGCTAGTGGTTTGTGGGGACTCCATAATTCACCCCTCCACTTT
CASGLWGLHNSPLHF
>NA|TRBD1|TRBV29-1|TRBJ2-7
TGCAGCGTTGTACCTGACCCCGCCGGGACAGGGTTCTACGAGCAGTACTTC
CSVVPDPAGTGFYEQYF
>NA|NA|TRBV5-1|TRBJ1-4
TGCGCCAGCAGCTTGGAGACAGGCGCTAATGAAAAACTGTTTTTT
CASSLETGANEKLFF
>NA|TRBD1|TRBV27|TRBJ2-1
TGTGCCAGCAGTTTAAGGGACAGGGTCGATGAGCAGTTCTTC
CASSLRDRVDEQFF
>NA|NA|TRBV4-1|TRBJ2-2
TGCGCCAGCAGCCAAGGGGGAGGTGGGGAGCTGTTTTTT
CASSQGGGGELFF
>NA|TRBD1|TRBV6-5|TRBJ1-2
TGTGCCAGCAGAGGGACAGTTCATGGCTACACCTTC
CASRGTVHGYTF
>once|NA|TRBV5-1|TRBJ1-1
TGCGCCAGCAGCTTCCTCCAGGGCAGCACTGAAGCTTTCTTT
CASSFLQGSTEAFF
>NA|NA|TRBV5-1|TRBJ2-7
TGCGCCAGCAGCTTGGAGGGCCAGGGCTACGAGCAGTACTTC
CASSLEGQGYEQYF
>NA|NA|TRBV15|TRBJ1-2
TGTGCCACCAGCAGAGATCTTGGAAGGGAGCTCTATGGCTACACCTTC
CATSRDLGRELYGYTF
>once|NA|TRBV7-9|TRBJ2-5
TGTGCCAGCAGCTTATCGACATGGAACAGACAAGAGACCCAGTACTTC
CASSLSTWNRQETQYF
>NA|NA|TRBV9|TRBJ1-5
TGTGCCAGCAGCCCCGGGGTAGTACGGCAGCCCCAGCATTTT
CASSPGVVRQPQHF
>NA|TRBD1|TRBV7-6|TRBJ1-5
TGTGCCAGCAGCTTAGGGGACAGGGAGGGAAATCAGCCCCAGCATTTT
CASSLGDREGNQPQHF
>NA|NA|TRBV2|TRBJ1-1
TGTGCCAGCAGTGCGGGCAGGGAGGACACTGAAGCTTTCTTT
CASSAGREDTEAFF
>NA|TRBD1|TRBV18|TRBJ2-1
TGTGCCAGCTCACCGGAGTCCGGGACAGGGGGCGTCCTCGGATACGATGAGCAGTTCTTC
CASSPESGTGGVLGYDEQFF
>NA|TRBD1|TRBV4-3|TRBJ2-1
TGCGCCAGCAGCCCAGACAGGGGCCTGTACAATGAGCAGTTCTTC
CASSPDRGLYNEQFF